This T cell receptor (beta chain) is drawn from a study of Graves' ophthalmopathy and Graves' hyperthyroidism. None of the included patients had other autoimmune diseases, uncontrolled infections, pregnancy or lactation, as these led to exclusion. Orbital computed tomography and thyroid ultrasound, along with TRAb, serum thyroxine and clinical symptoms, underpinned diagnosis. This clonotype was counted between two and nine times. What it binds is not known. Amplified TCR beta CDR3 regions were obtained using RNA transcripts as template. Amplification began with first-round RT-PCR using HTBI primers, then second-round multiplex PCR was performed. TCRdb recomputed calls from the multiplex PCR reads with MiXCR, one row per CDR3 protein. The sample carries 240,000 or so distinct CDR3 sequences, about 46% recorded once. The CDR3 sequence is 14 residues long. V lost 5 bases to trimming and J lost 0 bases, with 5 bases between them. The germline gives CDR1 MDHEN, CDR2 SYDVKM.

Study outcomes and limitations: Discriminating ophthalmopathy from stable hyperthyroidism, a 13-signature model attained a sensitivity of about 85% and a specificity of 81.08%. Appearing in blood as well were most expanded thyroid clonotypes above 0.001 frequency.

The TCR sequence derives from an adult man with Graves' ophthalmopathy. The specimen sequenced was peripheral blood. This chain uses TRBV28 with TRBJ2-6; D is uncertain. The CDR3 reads CASSPHSGANVLTF. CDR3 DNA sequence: TGTGCCAGCAGTCCCCACTCTGGGGCCAACGTCCTGACTTTC.